This T cell receptor (beta chain) derives from a study of OX40 agonist ivuxolimab in advanced cancers. Some clones are missing from TCRdb's copy, which holds only in-frame ones; the method was immunoSEQ multiplex PCR. The data contain approximately 13,000 clones, about four fifths of them seen just once; the ten biggest clones take up 13% to 15%. The CDR3 loop spans 16 amino acids. Per germline, CDR1 SGHTA and CDR2 FQGNSA. V lost 5 bases and J lost 1, with 18 bases in between. The genes are TRBV7-2 and TRBJ2-7; perhaps TRBD2 as D (6 bases). This material consisted of CD4+ or CD8+ T cells sorted from blood, taken in a trial of the OX40 agonist ivuxolimab. The sequence was obtained from an adult with an advanced solid tumor such as melanoma, head and neck, liver or kidney cancer. The CDR3 region is CASSPEARGGSYEQYF. CDR3 bases: TGTGCCAGCAGCCCTGAGGCTAGGGGAGGTTCCTACGAGCAGTACTTC.